This is a list of T cell receptor beta chains from one sample in a study of T cell clonotyping in hematopoietic cell transplantation. Clones were sequenced by immunoSEQ multiplex PCR, and TCRdb holds only the in-frame ones, with some missing. The table includes roughly 18,000 clones, around 88% detected once. The specimen comprised peripheral blood mononuclear cells, sampled before stem cell transplant. The receptors derive from a middle-aged man with acute myeloid leukemia. Some clones in this sample may be carry-over from other donors' samples. Each CDR3 is given with its conserved first and last residue. D genes are given only for firm matches. Some rows mark clone size as missing; the rest say once, few, many or name a class of expanded clone.

v_call	d_call	clone_size	j_call	cdr3_aa
TRBV4-1	TRBD1	.	TRBJ1-1	CASSQDPIQGVNTEAFF
TRBV7-9	.	few	TRBJ2-7	CASSKSGGTYEQYF
TRBV19	TRBD1	.	TRBJ2-2	CAIKTGPNTGELFF
TRBV6-6	TRBD1	.	TRBJ1-6	CASSQDRVWNSPLHF
TRBV5-6	.	.	TRBJ1-5	CASSIGVPNQPQHF
TRBV19	.	.	TRBJ2-7	CASSRGGGEQYF
TRBV27	TRBD1	.	TRBJ1-3	CASRGTGSFGNTIYF
TRBV11-1	.	.	TRBJ1-1	CASSLGPGVTGTEAFF
TRBV29-1	.	.	TRBJ1-2	CSVERGRGYGYTF
TRBV28	TRBD1	.	TRBJ2-7	CASSPGQGAWEQYF
TRBV2	TRBD1	.	TRBJ1-1	CASSDRGASNTEAFF
TRBV4-3	.	.	TRBJ1-4	CASGRTAEQEKLFF
TRBV5-1	TRBD1	.	TRBJ1-6	CASRATGERGFGSPLHF
TRBV5-1	.	.	TRBJ1-1	CASSLLGGGVGGTEAFF
TRBV23-1	TRBD2	.	TRBJ2-7	CASSLQDGGVYEQYF
TRBV29-1	.	.	TRBJ2-6	CSASQGSGANVLTF
TRBV27	TRBD1	.	TRBJ1-1	CASSLSGTANTEAFF
TRBV28	.	.	TRBJ1-3	CASSSSVQVSGNTIYF
TRBV4-1	TRBD2	.	TRBJ2-3	CASSQGGGVDTQYF
TRBV5-4	.	.	TRBJ2-7	CASSLGEEGADSYEQYF
TRBV4-3	.	few	TRBJ1-4	CASSRAATGTGSATNEKLFF
TRBV9	TRBD1	.	TRBJ2-3	CASSRSTGALTDTQYF
TRBV11-2	.	.	TRBJ2-5	CASSFQGQETQYF
TRBV5-5	TRBD2	.	TRBJ2-7	CASSLAVAGATGGQYF
TRBV11-2	.	.	TRBJ1-1	CASSRGGAFF
TRBV7-9	TRBD1	.	TRBJ2-3	CASSSDRALTDTQYF
TRBV18	TRBD1	.	TRBJ1-6	CASSPVRGQGSSPLHF
TRBV9	.	.	TRBJ2-5	CASSEGQGETQYF
TRBV28	.	.	TRBJ2-1	CASSFGGHYNEQFF
TRBV29-1	.	few	TRBJ1-1	CSVAGTQRGEAFF
TRBV6-5	.	.	TRBJ1-2	CASSYGQETNYGYTF
TRBV10-3	.	.	TRBJ2-1	CAITNTSLGNEQFF
TRBV28	.	.	TRBJ1-4	CASRGSDRVNEKLFF
TRBV6-6	TRBD1	few	TRBJ1-2	CASSFLQGEYGYTF
TRBV28	.	.	TRBJ2-7	CASSPDYYEQYF
TRBV7-2	TRBD1	.	TRBJ2-7	CASSPGTGGEQYF
TRBV4-2	.	.	TRBJ1-1	CASSLPPGGADTEAFF
TRBV7-9	.	.	TRBJ1-1	CASTPAMNTEAFF
TRBV29-1	.	.	TRBJ1-2	CSVGQEIGSYGYTF
TRBV5-4	TRBD2	.	TRBJ2-5	CASSSGLAQETQYF
TRBV5-1	.	.	TRBJ1-2	CASSLELATSNYGYTF
TRBV4-1	.	.	TRBJ1-1	CASSRQQAAGASIFF
TRBV29-1	TRBD1	few	TRBJ1-1	CSVVQGFTEAFF
TRBV6-5	TRBD1	.	TRBJ2-5	CASSKGQGITQYF
TRBV19	.	.	TRBJ2-2	CASSMGGGELFF
TRBV19	.	.	TRBJ2-5	CASSMYRDETQYF
TRBV27	TRBD2	.	TRBJ2-7	CASSYLAGLSTYEQYF
TRBV19	TRBD1	.	TRBJ1-5	CASSSGTGWNQPQHF